What follows are 7 T cell receptor beta chains derived from one specimen sequenced in a study of response to subunit inactivated influenza vaccine. MiXCR, applied by TCRdb to the RT-PCR reads, yields one record per CDR3 protein. Of 650,000 or so distinct CDR3 sequences listed, 14% are singletons. Sequenced here: PBMCs from blood, sampled 14 days before vaccination. Every receptor here comes from a man aged 45-60 years who received an inactivated influenza vaccine.

The chain couples TRBV3-1 to TRBJ1-1; unclear D gene. Germline V lookup: CDR1 LGHDT, CDR2 YNNKEL (reference sequence). The CDR3 sequence is 14 residues long. V was shortened by 0 bases and J by 4 bases, with 9 bases between the two germline ends. DNA of the CDR3: TGTGCCAGCAGCCAAGAAGCGGTCGGCACTGAAGCTTTCTTT. Protein product: CASSQEAVGTEAFF.

This clonotype has only a few counts. The chain combines TRBV27 with TRBJ2-1, with unresolved D. Per germline, CDR1 MNHEY and CDR2 SMNVEV (reference sequence). CDR3 length: 15 amino acids. The V end was cut by 3 bases, the J end by 0 bases, with 9 bases between. The CDR3 reads CASSFGVSSYNEQFF. The CDR3, as DNA: TGTGCCAGCAGTTTTGGGGTGAGCTCCTACAATGAGCAGTTCTTC.

The chain carries TRBV10-3 and TRBJ2-1, with D perhaps matching TRBD1 or TRBD2 (5 bases each). V shed 3 bases and J shed 7 bases, with 13 bases lying between them. The CDR3 loop spans 14 amino acids. Germline CDR1 is ENHRY and CDR2 is SYGVKD. The CDR3 sequence is CAISDLGVLNEQFF. In DNA form, the CDR3 reads TGTGCCATCAGTGACCTGGGGGTCCTGAATGAGCAGTTCTTC.

The chain has TRBV20-1 and TRBJ1-3; 8 bases match TRBD1. The length of the CDR3 is 14 residues. Trimming removed 6 bases from V and 0 bases from J; junction bases left unmatched: 4. In germline, CDR1 is DFQATT, CDR2 SNEGSKA (reference sequence). The CDR3, as DNA: TGCAGTGCCCAGGGGGCTGACTCTGGAAACACCATATATTTT. Its translation is CSAQGADSGNTIYF.

The V and J genes are TRBV7-2 and TRBJ1-1; tentative D call: TRBD1 (6 bases). Germline CDR1 and CDR2: SGHTA and FQGNSA. Between the trimmed V and J ends, which lost 3 bases and 6 bases, there was a span of 11 bases. The CDR3 spans 13 residues. In DNA form, the CDR3 reads TGTGCCAGCAGCTTGGCGAGACAGGCTGAAGCTTTCTTT. Encoded protein: CASSLARQAEAFF.

This clonotype was seen more than once but under ten times. The V gene is TRBV7-8, the J gene TRBJ2-3; TRBD2 aligns across 8 bases. The V gene end was trimmed by 2 bases and the J gene end by 2 bases; junction bases not matched to a gene: 6. The CDR3 has 16 amino acids. CDR1 is SGHVS and CDR2 is FQNEAQ in the germline V gene. CDR3 DNA: TGTGCCAGCAGCTTATGGGGCGGGAGGAACACAGATACGCAGTATTTT. Amino acid sequence: CASSLWGGRNTDTQYF. The full variable domain, with the rest looked up from reference TRBV7-8 and TRBJ2-3, is GAGVSQSPRYKVAKRGQDVALRCDPISGHVSLFWYQQALGQGPEFLTYFQNEAQLDKSGLPSDRFFAERPEGSVSTLKIQRTQQEDSAVYLCASSLWGGRNTDTQYFGPGTRLTVL.

This chain links TRBV6-1 with TRBJ2-7; D possibly uses TRBD1 or TRBD2 (7 bases each). With 6 bases removed from V and 3 bases from J, the gap between germline ends came to 18 bases. The CDR3 covers 15 residues. Germline V gene sequence: CDR1 MNHNS, CDR2 SASEGT. As DNA, the CDR3 is TGTGCCAGCAGGCCCCGGGGGGACAGTGTCTACGAGCAGTACTTC. Protein product: CASRPRGDSVYEQYF.